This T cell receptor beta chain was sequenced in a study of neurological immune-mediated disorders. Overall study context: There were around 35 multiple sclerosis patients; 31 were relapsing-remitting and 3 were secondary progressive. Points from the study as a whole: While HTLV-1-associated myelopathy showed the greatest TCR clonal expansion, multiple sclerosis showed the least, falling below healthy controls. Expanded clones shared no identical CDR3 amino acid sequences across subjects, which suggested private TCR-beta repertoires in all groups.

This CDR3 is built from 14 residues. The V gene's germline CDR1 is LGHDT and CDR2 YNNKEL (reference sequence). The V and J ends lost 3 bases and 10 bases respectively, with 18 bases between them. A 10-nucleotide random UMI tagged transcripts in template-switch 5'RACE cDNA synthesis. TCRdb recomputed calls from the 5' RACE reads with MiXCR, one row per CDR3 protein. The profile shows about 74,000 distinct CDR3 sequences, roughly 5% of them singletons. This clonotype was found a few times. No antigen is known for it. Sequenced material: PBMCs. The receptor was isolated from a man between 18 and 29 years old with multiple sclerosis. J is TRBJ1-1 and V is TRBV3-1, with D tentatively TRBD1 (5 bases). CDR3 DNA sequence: TGTGCCAGCAGCCAGAGCGAGACAGCCCAGGGAGCTTTCTTT. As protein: CASSQSETAQGAFF.